These T cell receptor beta chains were read from a single sample in a study of spatial heterogeneity in lung cancer. MiXCR, applied by TCRdb to the 5' RACE reads, yields one record per CDR3 protein. The sample yields about 70,000 distinct CDR3 sequences, roughly 8.9% seen once. The sample in question was PBMCs, obtained at follow-up. The receptors derive from a female donor with early-stage non-small cell lung cancer. CDR3s include the opening cysteine and the closing phenylalanine or tryptophan. A D gene is named only where the DNA matches it firmly. Clone size is shown for a subset of rows, as once, few, many or a class of expanded clone.

d_call | j_call | clone_size | v_call | cdr3_aa | cdr3_nt
NA | TRBJ2-2 | NA | TRBV30 | CARLTDRPTGELFF | TGTGCCCGACTCACAGACAGGCCGACCGGGGAGCTGTTTTTT
NA | TRBJ2-5 | many | TRBV4-2 | CASSPDRQETQYF | TGTGCCAGCAGCCCTGACAGGCAAGAGACCCAGTACTTC
TRBD1 | TRBJ1-5 | many | TRBV25-1 | CASSGGQNQPQHF | TGTGCCAGCAGTGGGGGACAGAATCAGCCCCAGCATTTT
TRBD1 | TRBJ1-5 | NA | TRBV12-3/TRBV12-4 | CASTLTGGGQPQHF | TGTGCCAGCACCTTGACAGGGGGCGGACAGCCCCAGCATTTT
TRBD2 | TRBJ2-7 | many | TRBV7-8 | CASSPGTSNYEQYF | TGTGCCAGCAGCCCTGGGACTAGCAACTACGAGCAGTACTTC
NA | TRBJ2-5 | many | TRBV7-2 | CASSLVLDAQETQYF | TGTGCCAGCAGCTTAGTTCTAGACGCACAAGAGACCCAGTACTTC
TRBD2 | TRBJ2-1 | many | TRBV5-1 | CASSLTVSGAYNEQFF | TGCGCCAGCAGCTTGACGGTTAGCGGGGCCTACAATGAGCAGTTCTTC
TRBD1 | TRBJ2-1 | NA | TRBV11-3 | CASSLTTGGFYNEQFF | TGTGCCAGCAGCTTAACTACAGGGGGCTTCTACAATGAGCAGTTCTTC
TRBD1 | TRBJ2-3 | NA | TRBV3-1 | CASSPGQASTDTQYF | TGTGCCAGCAGCCCGGGACAGGCTAGCACAGATACGCAGTATTTT
NA | TRBJ1-3 | many | TRBV7-9 | CASSFVGNTIYF | TGTGCCAGCAGCTTTGTGGGAAACACCATATATTTT
NA | TRBJ2-1 | many | TRBV2 | CATSRGSSYNEQFF | TGTGCCACCTCCCGGGGCAGCTCCTACAATGAGCAGTTCTTC
NA | TRBJ1-1 | NA | TRBV7-2 | CASKRGFRTEAFF | TGTGCCAGCAAAAGGGGGTTCCGCACTGAAGCTTTCTTT
TRBD2 | TRBJ2-1 | many | TRBV19 | CASRTGLAGVSPYNEQFF | TGTGCCAGTAGAACGGGACTAGCGGGAGTTTCCCCCTACAATGAGCAGTTCTTC
NA | TRBJ1-5 | many | TRBV5-1 | CASNIQPQHF | TGCGCCAGCAATATTCAGCCCCAGCATTTT
NA | TRBJ1-3 | many | TRBV30 | CAWSVGMSSGNTIYF | TGTGCCTGGAGTGTGGGGATGAGCTCTGGAAACACCATATATTTT
TRBD1 | TRBJ2-7 | many | TRBV28 | CASKSGQAYEQYF | TGTGCCAGCAAGTCGGGACAGGCCTACGAGCAGTACTTC
TRBD1 | TRBJ1-5 | NA | TRBV20-1 | CSANRGSNQPQHF | TGCAGTGCCAACAGGGGTAGCAATCAGCCCCAGCATTTT
NA | TRBJ2-6 | many | TRBV7-9 | CASSQLPGSGANVLTF | TGTGCCAGCAGCCAGCTTCCAGGGTCTGGGGCCAACGTCCTGACTTTC
NA | TRBJ2-1 | NA | TRBV4-1 | CASSAAGVPQFF | TGCGCCAGCAGCGCTGCAGGGGTTCCCCAGTTCTTC
NA | TRBJ2-3 | many | TRBV10-1 | CASSERSTDTQYF | TGCGCCAGCAGTGAAAGAAGCACAGATACGCAGTATTTT
NA | TRBJ2-5 | many | TRBV6-2/TRBV6-3 | CASSYQRERNPIQETQYF | TGTGCCAGCAGTTATCAACGGGAACGTAATCCTATCCAAGAGACCCAGTACTTC
NA | TRBJ2-5 | many | TRBV3-1 | CASSQGASGVETQYF | TGTGCCAGCAGCCAAGGGGCATCGGGAGTAGAGACCCAGTACTTC
TRBD2 | TRBJ2-7 | few | TRBV9 | CASSVGTSGAYEQYF | TGTGCCAGCAGCGTGGGGACTAGCGGCGCTTACGAGCAGTACTTC
NA | TRBJ2-7 | many | TRBV7-2 | CASSRISYEQYF | TGTGCCAGCAGCCGCATCTCCTACGAGCAGTACTTC
NA | TRBJ1-2 | many | TRBV28 | CASSSGLTDGYTF | TGTGCCAGCAGCTCGGGACTCACAGACGGCTACACCTTC
NA | TRBJ2-3 | NA | TRBV12-3/TRBV12-4 | CASSGMSIPTDTQYF | TGTGCCAGCAGCGGGATGTCAATCCCCACAGATACGCAGTATTTT
NA | TRBJ2-7 | many | TRBV28 | CASSLVVPTYEQYF | TGTGCCAGCAGTTTAGTAGTACCGACCTACGAGCAGTACTTC